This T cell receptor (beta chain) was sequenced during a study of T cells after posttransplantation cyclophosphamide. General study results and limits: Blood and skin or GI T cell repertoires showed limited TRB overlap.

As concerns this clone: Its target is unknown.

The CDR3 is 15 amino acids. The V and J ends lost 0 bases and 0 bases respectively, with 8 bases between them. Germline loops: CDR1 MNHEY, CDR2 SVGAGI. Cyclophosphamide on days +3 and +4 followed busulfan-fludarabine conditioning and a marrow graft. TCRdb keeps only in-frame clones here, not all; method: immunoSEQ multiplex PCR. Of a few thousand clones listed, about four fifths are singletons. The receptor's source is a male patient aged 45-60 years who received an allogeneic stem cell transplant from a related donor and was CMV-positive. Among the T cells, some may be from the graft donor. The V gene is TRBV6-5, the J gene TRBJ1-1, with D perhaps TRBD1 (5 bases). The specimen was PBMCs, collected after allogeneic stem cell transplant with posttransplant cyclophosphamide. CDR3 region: CASSYSGTVNTEAFF. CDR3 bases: TGTGCCAGCAGTTACTCGGGGACTGTGAACACTGAAGCTTTCTTT.